The sequence of this T cell receptor beta chain was determined in a study of blood T cell repertoires in COVID-19. V lost 1 base, J lost 7 bases, and 6 bases stayed unmatched. The V gene's germline CDR1 is MNHEY and CDR2 SMNVEV (reference sequence). This CDR3 contains 15 residues. Clones were sequenced by immunoSEQ multiplex PCR, and TCRdb holds only the in-frame ones, with some missing. The table has 350,000 or so clones, roughly 87% seen once. This clone was recorded a few times. The gene calls are TRBV27 and TRBJ2-2, with TRBD1 matching 7 bases. Sequenced: PBMCs or T cells enriched from blood (not recorded which). The receptor was derived from a woman in her twenties or thirties who had recovered from COVID-19. The CDR3 is CASSLFGRGYGELFF. Written as DNA, the CDR3 is TGTGCCAGCAGTTTATTTGGCAGGGGGTACGGGGAGCTGTTTTTT.